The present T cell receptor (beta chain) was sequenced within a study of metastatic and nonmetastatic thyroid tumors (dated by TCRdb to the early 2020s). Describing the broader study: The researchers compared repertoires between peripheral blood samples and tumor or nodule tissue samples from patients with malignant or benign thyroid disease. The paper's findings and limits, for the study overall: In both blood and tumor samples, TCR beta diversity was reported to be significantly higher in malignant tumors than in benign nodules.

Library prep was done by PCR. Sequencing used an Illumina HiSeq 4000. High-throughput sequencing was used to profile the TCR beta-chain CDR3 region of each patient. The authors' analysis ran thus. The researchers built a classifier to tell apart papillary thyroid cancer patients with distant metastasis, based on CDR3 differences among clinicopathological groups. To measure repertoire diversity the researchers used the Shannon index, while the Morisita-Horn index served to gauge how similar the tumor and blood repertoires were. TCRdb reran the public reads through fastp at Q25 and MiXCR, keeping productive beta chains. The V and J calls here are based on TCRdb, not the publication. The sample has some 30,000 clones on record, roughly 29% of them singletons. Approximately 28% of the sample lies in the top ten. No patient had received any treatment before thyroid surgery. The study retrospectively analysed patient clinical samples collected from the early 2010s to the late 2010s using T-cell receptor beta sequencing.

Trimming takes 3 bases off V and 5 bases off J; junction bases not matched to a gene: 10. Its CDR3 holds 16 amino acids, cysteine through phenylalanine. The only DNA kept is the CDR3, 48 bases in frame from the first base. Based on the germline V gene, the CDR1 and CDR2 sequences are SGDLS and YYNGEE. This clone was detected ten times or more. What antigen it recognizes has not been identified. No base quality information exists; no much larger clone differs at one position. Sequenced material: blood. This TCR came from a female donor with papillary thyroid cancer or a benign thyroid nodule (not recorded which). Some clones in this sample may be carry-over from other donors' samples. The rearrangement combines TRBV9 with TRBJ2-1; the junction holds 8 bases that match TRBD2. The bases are TGTGCCAGCAGCGCGGGGGGGCTAGCGGAAAACAATGAGCAGTTCTTC. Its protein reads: CASSAGGLAENNEQFF.